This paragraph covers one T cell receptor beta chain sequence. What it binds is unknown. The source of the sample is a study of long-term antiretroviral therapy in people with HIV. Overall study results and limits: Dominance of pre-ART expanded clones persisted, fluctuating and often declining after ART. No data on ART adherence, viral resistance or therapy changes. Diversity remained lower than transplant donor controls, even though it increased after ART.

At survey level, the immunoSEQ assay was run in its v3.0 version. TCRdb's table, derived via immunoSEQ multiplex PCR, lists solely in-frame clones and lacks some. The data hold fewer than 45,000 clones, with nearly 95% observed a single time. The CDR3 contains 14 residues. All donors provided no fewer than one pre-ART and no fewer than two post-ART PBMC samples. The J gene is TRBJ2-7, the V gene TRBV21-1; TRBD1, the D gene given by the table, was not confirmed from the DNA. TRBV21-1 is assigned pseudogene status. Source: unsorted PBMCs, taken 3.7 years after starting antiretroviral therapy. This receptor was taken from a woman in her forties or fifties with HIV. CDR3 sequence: CASSFRQDTYEQYF. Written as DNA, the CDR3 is TGTGCCAGCAGCTTTCGACAGGATACCTACGAGCAGTACTTC.